The rows below give T cell receptor beta chains drawn from one sample of a study of cytomegalovirus exposure and HLA in healthy donors. Libraries were prepared by immunoSEQ multiplex PCR; TCRdb keeps only in-frame clonotypes and omits some of them. The listing records 140,000 or so clones. Input material: PBMCs. The receptor set was obtained from a male donor in good health and CMV-seronegative. CDR3s include the opening cysteine and the closing phenylalanine or tryptophan. The D gene is left open where the match is weak.

>TRBD1|15|TRBV27|TRBJ1-4
TGTGCCAGCAGGGGACAGGGTGCAACTAATGAAAAACTGTTTTTT
CASRGQGATNEKLFF
>NA|13|TRBV11-3|TRBJ1-1
TGTGCCAGCAGCTCCTTGGAGAGCACTGAAGCTTTCTTT
CASSSLESTEAFF
>NA|15|TRBV5-6|TRBJ1-2
TGTGCCAGCAGCAATGAACCGACAGGTTCAACCGGCTACACCTTC
CASSNEPTGSTGYTF
>TRBD1|16|TRBV15|TRBJ1-5
TGTGCCACCAGCAGAGCCCGGGACAGCAACAATCAGCCCCAGCATTTT
CATSRARDSNNQPQHF
>NA|15|TRBV6-5|TRBJ2-7
TGTGCCAGCAGACGCCGACAGGCTGGTAGGGACGAGCAGTACTTC
CASRRRQAGRDEQYF
>NA|13|TRBV5-1|TRBJ1-4
TGCGCCAGCAGTGGGACACCAGGGGAAAAACTGTTTTTT
CASSGTPGEKLFF
>TRBD2|17|TRBV9|TRBJ2-3
TGTGCCAGCCCTTGGGGTGCTGGGGGGGTAACAACAGATACGCAGTATTTT
CASPWGAGGVTTDTQYF
>TRBD2|16|TRBV18|TRBJ2-2
TGTGCCAGCTCCCCAGGACTAGCGGGGAACACCGGGGAGCTGTTTTTT
CASSPGLAGNTGELFF
>NA|13|TRBV5-6|TRBJ1-2
TGTGCCACGTCTAGCTACACTCGGGGTGGCTACACCTTC
CATSSYTRGGYTF
>NA|14|TRBV7-8|TRBJ1-4
TGTGCCAGCAGCTTAGTTGGGACACAAGAAAAACTGTTTTTT
CASSLVGTQEKLFF
>NA|16|TRBV7-8|TRBJ1-2
TGTGCCAGCAGCATACGGCAAGGGGAGGGGAGGAATGGCTACACCTTC
CASSIRQGEGRNGYTF
>NA|13|TRBV13|TRBJ1-5
TGTGCCAGCAGCCCCGGCATCGGGCAGCCCCAGCATTTT
CASSPGIGQPQHF
>NA|11|TRBV29-1|TRBJ1-1
TGCAGCGTGGGGGGGGCCACTGAAGCTTTCTTT
CSVGGATEAFF
>TRBD1|16|TRBV19|TRBJ1-2
TGTGCCAGTAGTTCTGACAGGGAAGTCTTTAGCTATGGCTACACCTTC
CASSSDREVFSYGYTF
>NA|14|TRBV5-1|TRBJ2-5
TGCGCCAGCAGCTATGAGCGTGCACAAGAGACCCAGTACTTC
CASSYERAQETQYF
>TRBD1|13|TRBV19|TRBJ1-2
TGTGCCAGTAGTATTACAGGGGCTCGGGGCTACACCTTC
CASSITGARGYTF
>NA|16|TRBV5-4|TRBJ1-5
TGTGCCAGCAGCTTGGGCGGAATTGAGAGCAATCAGCCCCAGCATTTT
CASSLGGIESNQPQHF
>NA|13|TRBV15|TRBJ1-2
TGTGCCACCAGCAAGCCGGGTTCCTATGGCTACACCTTC
CATSKPGSYGYTF
>TRBD1|15|TRBV5-1|TRBJ2-7
TGCGCCAGCAGCTTGGGTACAGGGGCATCCTACGAGCAGTACTTC
CASSLGTGASYEQYF
>TRBD1|13|TRBV6-5|TRBJ1-6
TGTGCCAGCTCAGGACAGGGCGGGTCACCCCTCCACTTT
CASSGQGGSPLHF
>NA|11|TRBV29-1|TRBJ1-1
TGCAGCATTGACAGGAACACTGAAGCTTTCTTT
CSIDRNTEAFF
>NA|13|TRBV11-3|TRBJ1-1
TGTGCCAGCAGCTTAGATAGCCTTACTGAAGCTTTCTTT
CASSLDSLTEAFF
>TRBD2|18|TRBV6-4|TRBJ2-1
TGTGCCAGCAGTCCCCTCCAGGGCGGGGGGGCCATGACCAATGAGCAGTTCTTC
CASSPLQGGGAMTNEQFF
>NA|12|TRBV29-1|TRBJ1-2
TGCAGCGTTGAAGTACCGGGGAACGGCTACACCTTC
CSVEVPGNGYTF
>TRBD2|12|TRBV7-9|TRBJ2-3
TGTGCCAGCAGCCGACTAGCCGATACGCAGTATTTT
CASSRLADTQYF
>NA|12|TRBV30|TRBJ2-1
TGTGCCTGGGAACGAGCTGGTCACGAGCAGTTCTTC
CAWERAGHEQFF
>NA|15|TRBV11-2|TRBJ2-1
TGTGCCAGCAGCTCCCTCAGGGGCGGGTACAATGAGCAGTTCTTC
CASSSLRGGYNEQFF
>TRBD2|16|TRBV9|TRBJ2-2
TGTGCCAGCAGCGTAGTTTGGGGGGGGAACACCGGGGAGCTGTTTTTT
CASSVVWGGNTGELFF
>NA|15|TRBV30|TRBJ1-6
TGTGCCTGGGAGAGAGGTGGGTCCCACGAACTAGAACTCCACTTT
CAWERGGSHELELHF
>NA|13|TRBV25-1|TRBJ1-1
TGTGCCAGCAGTGAAGTCATGAACACTGAAGCTTTCTTT
CASSEVMNTEAFF
>TRBD1|11|TRBV6-6|TRBJ2-7
TGTGCCAGCAGACAGGGGTACGAGCAGTACTTC
CASRQGYEQYF
>TRBD1|17|TRBV5-1|TRBJ2-1
TGCGCCAGCAGCTGGCGACCGGGACAGGGATCCTACAATGAGCAGTTCTTC
CASSWRPGQGSYNEQFF
>TRBD1|14|TRBV6-5|TRBJ2-7
TGTGCCAGCAGTGCTTTAGGACAGGGTTACGAGCAGTACTTC
CASSALGQGYEQYF
>NA|14|TRBV30|TRBJ2-7
TGTGCCTGGAGTGTACTCCGGGAAAGCTACGAGCAGTACTTC
CAWSVLRESYEQYF
>NA|19|TRBV4-2|TRBJ2-1
TGTGCCAGCAGCCAAGAAGGTGTAGAGCGTGGGAGCGGCCAAGGGGAGCAGTTCTTC
CASSQEGVERGSGQGEQFF
>NA|16|TRBV4-1|TRBJ1-2
TGCGCCAGCAGCCAAGAAACAGGTGGCAGTAACTATGGCTACACCTTC
CASSQETGGSNYGYTF
>NA|17|TRBV7-9|TRBJ2-3
TGTGCCAGCAGCTTAGATATCAGGCGGGGAAGCACAGATACGCAGTATTTT
CASSLDIRRGSTDTQYF
>NA|13|TRBV6-5|TRBJ1-6
TGTGCCAGCAGGCCTCGACAATTATTCGCCCTCCACTTT
CASRPRQLFALHF
>NA|13|TRBV30|TRBJ1-1
TGTGCCTGGAGTAGAGGACTTAACACTGAAGCTTTCTTT
CAWSRGLNTEAFF
>TRBD1|14|TRBV27|TRBJ2-7
TGTGCCAGCAGTTCGCCGGACAGGTCCTACGAGCAGTACTTC
CASSSPDRSYEQYF
>NA|15|TRBV5-6|TRBJ1-6
TGTGCCAGCAGCCTCCCGGGACTGTATAATTCACCCCTCCACTTT
CASSLPGLYNSPLHF
>TRBD2|17|TRBV11-1|TRBJ2-1
TGTGCCAGCAGCTTAGCCTGGACTAGCGGGATGGACGGTGAGCAGTTCTTC
CASSLAWTSGMDGEQFF
>NA|13|TRBV6-5|TRBJ1-5
TGTGCCAGCACCCCAGGGCTCAATCAGCCCCAGCATTTT
CASTPGLNQPQHF
>NA|13|TRBV5-1|TRBJ2-2
TGCGCCAGCGGTCTAGCTCCCACCGGGGAGCTGTTTTTT
CASGLAPTGELFF
>TRBD2|13|TRBV6-1|TRBJ2-7
TGTGCCGCGGCTCGAAGCGGGACCTACGAGCAGTACTTC
CAAARSGTYEQYF
>NA|11|TRBV30|TRBJ1-2
TGTGCCTGTCGAGGGGGTAACGGCTACACCTTC
CACRGGNGYTF
>TRBD2|15|TRBV2|TRBJ2-1
TGTGCCAGCAGTGAAGGCGGGAGCTCCTACAATGAGCAGTTCTTC
CASSEGGSSYNEQFF
>NA|11|TRBV14|TRBJ2-7
TGTGCCAGCAGCAACAGTTACGAGCAGTACTTC
CASSNSYEQYF
>TRBD1|12|TRBV6-5|TRBJ2-1
TGTGCCAGCAGGGGACAGGTTAATGAGCAGTTCTTC
CASRGQVNEQFF
>TRBD1|15|TRBV28|TRBJ1-2
TGTGCCAGCAGTCTCACCCTGACAGGGACCTATGGCTACACCTTC
CASSLTLTGTYGYTF